Listed below are T cell receptor beta chains from one sample, sequenced in a study of blood T cell repertoires in COVID-19. TCRdb's copy holds only in-frame clones and misses some; the assay was immunoSEQ multiplex PCR. In the table there are 250,000 or so clones, around 84% of which are singletons. Input material: peripheral blood. The origin of the receptors is a man aged 60-69 years with acute or convalescent COVID-19. The CDR3 runs from the conserved cysteine through the conserved F or W. A D gene is named only where the DNA matches it firmly. A row's size may be missing; if present it is once, few, many or a size class.

cdr3_length: 12; d_call: TRBD1; clone_size: -; v_call: TRBV6-5; j_call: TRBJ1-1; cdr3_aa: CASSRDREEAFF; cdr3_nt: TGTGCCAGCAGTAGGGACAGGGAAGAAGCTTTCTTT
cdr3_length: 16; d_call: TRBD1; clone_size: -; v_call: TRBV5-1; j_call: TRBJ1-2; cdr3_aa: CASSPRDRTISYGYTF; cdr3_nt: TGCGCCAGCAGCCCCCGGGACAGAACCATTTCCTATGGCTACACCTTC
cdr3_length: 16; d_call: TRBD2; clone_size: once; v_call: TRBV6-2/TRBV6-3; j_call: TRBJ2-1; cdr3_aa: CASSPHLAGGYNEQFF; cdr3_nt: TGTGCCAGCAGTCCCCATCTAGCGGGAGGCTACAATGAGCAGTTCTTC
cdr3_length: 13; d_call: TRBD1; clone_size: -; v_call: TRBV6-5; j_call: TRBJ1-1; cdr3_aa: CASSLITGAGAFF; cdr3_nt: TGTGCCAGCAGCCTAATCACAGGGGCCGGAGCTTTCTTT
cdr3_length: 17; d_call: TRBD1; clone_size: few; v_call: TRBV7-3; j_call: TRBJ2-1; cdr3_aa: CASSLKRTGLDYNEQFF; cdr3_nt: TGTGCCAGCAGCTTAAAAAGGACAGGGCTGGATTACAATGAGCAGTTCTTC
cdr3_length: 15; d_call: TRBD1; clone_size: once; v_call: TRBV5-1; j_call: TRBJ1-2; cdr3_aa: CASSPGQAFNYGYTF; cdr3_nt: TGCGCCAGCAGCCCGGGACAGGCTTTTAACTATGGCTACACCTTC
cdr3_length: 13; d_call: -; clone_size: -; v_call: TRBV2; j_call: TRBJ2-3; cdr3_aa: CASTRDFTDTQYF; cdr3_nt: TGTGCCAGCACCCGGGACTTCACAGATACGCAGTATTTT
cdr3_length: 16; d_call: -; clone_size: -; v_call: TRBV7-8; j_call: TRBJ2-1; cdr3_aa: CASSSLLAARYNEQFF; cdr3_nt: TGTGCCAGCAGCTCTCTACTAGCCGCACGCTACAATGAGCAGTTCTTC
cdr3_length: 17; d_call: TRBD1; clone_size: -; v_call: TRBV30; j_call: TRBJ1-2; cdr3_aa: CACLRTGAGGSNYGYTF; cdr3_nt: TGTGCCTGCCTTCGGACAGGGGCGGGAGGTTCTAACTATGGCTACACCTTC
cdr3_length: 15; d_call: TRBD2; clone_size: -; v_call: TRBV7-7; j_call: TRBJ2-1; cdr3_aa: CASSQRGGPGDEQFF; cdr3_nt: TGTGCTAGCAGCCAGCGGGGGGGCCCGGGAGATGAGCAGTTCTTC
cdr3_length: 16; d_call: -; clone_size: -; v_call: TRBV5-1; j_call: TRBJ2-1; cdr3_aa: CASSGAGTLSYNEQFF; cdr3_nt: TGCGCCAGCAGCGGAGCCGGGACTCTGTCCTACAATGAGCAGTTCTTC
cdr3_length: 13; d_call: -; clone_size: many; v_call: TRBV6-5; j_call: TRBJ2-7; cdr3_aa: CASRRGRSYEQYF; cdr3_nt: TGTGCCAGCAGGAGAGGAAGATCGTACGAGCAGTACTTC
cdr3_length: 15; d_call: TRBD2; clone_size: -; v_call: TRBV7-2; j_call: TRBJ2-7; cdr3_aa: CASSFGGGPSNEQYF; cdr3_nt: TGTGCCAGCAGCTTTGGGGGAGGGCCTAGCAACGAGCAGTACTTC
cdr3_length: 14; d_call: -; clone_size: -; v_call: TRBV5-1; j_call: TRBJ1-1; cdr3_aa: CASSLNGGNTEAFF; cdr3_nt: TGCGCCAGCAGCTTGAACGGGGGGAACACTGAAGCTTTCTTT
cdr3_length: 15; d_call: TRBD1; clone_size: -; v_call: TRBV6-4; j_call: TRBJ1-5; cdr3_aa: CASSVGTGTGQPQHF; cdr3_nt: TGTGCCAGCAGTGTAGGGACAGGGACAGGTCAGCCCCAGCATTTT